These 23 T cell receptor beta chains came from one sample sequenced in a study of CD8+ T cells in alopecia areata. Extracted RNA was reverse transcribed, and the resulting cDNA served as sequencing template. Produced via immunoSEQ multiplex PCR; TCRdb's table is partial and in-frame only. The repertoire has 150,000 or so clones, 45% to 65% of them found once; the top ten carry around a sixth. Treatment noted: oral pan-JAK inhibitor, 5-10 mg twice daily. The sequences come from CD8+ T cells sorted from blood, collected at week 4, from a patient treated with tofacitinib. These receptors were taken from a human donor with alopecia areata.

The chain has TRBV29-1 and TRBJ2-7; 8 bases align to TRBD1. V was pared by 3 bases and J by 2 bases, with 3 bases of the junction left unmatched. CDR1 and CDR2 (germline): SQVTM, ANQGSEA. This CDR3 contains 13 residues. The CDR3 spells CSVEEDRAYEQYF. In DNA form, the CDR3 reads TGCAGCGTTGAGGAGGACAGGGCCTACGAGCAGTACTTC.

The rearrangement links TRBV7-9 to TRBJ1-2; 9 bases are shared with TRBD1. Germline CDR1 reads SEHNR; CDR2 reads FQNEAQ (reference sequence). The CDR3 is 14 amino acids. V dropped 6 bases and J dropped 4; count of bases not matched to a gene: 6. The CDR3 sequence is CASSSTGGLYGYTF. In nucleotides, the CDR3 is TGTGCCAGCAGTTCAACAGGGGGCCTCTATGGCTACACCTTC.

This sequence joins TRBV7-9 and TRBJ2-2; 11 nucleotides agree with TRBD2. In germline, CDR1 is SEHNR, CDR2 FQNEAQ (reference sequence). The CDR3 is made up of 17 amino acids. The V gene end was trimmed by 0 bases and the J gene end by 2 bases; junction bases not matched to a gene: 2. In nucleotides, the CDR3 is TGTGCCAGCAGCTTAGCGACTAGCGGGGAAAACACCGGGGAGCTGTTTTTT. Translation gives CASSLATSGENTGELFF.

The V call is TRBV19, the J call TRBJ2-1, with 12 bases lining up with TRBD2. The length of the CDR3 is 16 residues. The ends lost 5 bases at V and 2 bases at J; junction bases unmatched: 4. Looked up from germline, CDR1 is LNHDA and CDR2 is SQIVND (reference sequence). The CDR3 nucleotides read TGTGCCAGTAGTCCCAGGACTAGCGGGACCTACAATGAGCAGTTCTTC. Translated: CASSPRTSGTYNEQFF.

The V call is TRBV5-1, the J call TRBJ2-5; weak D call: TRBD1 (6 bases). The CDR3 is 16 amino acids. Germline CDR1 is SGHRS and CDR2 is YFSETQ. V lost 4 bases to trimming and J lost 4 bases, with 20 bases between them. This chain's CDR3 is CASSGIRGGPPETQYF. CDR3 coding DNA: TGCGCCAGCAGCGGAATTAGAGGGGGTCCTCCAGAGACCCAGTACTTC.

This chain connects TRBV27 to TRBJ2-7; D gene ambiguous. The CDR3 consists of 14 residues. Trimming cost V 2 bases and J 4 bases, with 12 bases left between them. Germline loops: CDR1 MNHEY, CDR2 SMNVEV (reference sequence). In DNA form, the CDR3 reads TGTGCCAGCAGTTTAGCAATCACAGCATACGAGCAGTACTTC. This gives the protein CASSLAITAYEQYF.

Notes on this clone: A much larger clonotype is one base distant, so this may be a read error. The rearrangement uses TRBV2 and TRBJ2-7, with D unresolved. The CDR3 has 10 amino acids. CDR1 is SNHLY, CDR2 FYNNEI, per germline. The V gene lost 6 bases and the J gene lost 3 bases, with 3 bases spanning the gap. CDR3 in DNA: TGTGCCAGCAGGGACTACGAGCAGTACTTC. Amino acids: CASRDYEQYF.

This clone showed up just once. This CDR3 is CASSAKTYTGELFF. For the CDR3, the DNA is TGTGCCAGCAGTGCGAAAACTTACACCGGGGAGCTGTTTTTT. The chain recombines TRBV25-1 with TRBJ2-2; no definite D call. The V gene's germline CDR1 is MGHDK and CDR2 SYGVNS. The ends were cut back, 4 bases at V and 3 bases at J, with 9 bases in the middle. The CDR3 is 14 amino acids.

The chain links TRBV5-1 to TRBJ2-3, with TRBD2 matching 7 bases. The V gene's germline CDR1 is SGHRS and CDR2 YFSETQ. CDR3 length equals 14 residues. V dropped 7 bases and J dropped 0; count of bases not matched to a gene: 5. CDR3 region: CASCSGGSTDTQYF. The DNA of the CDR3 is TGCGCCAGCTGCTCGGGGGGTAGCACAGATACGCAGTATTTT. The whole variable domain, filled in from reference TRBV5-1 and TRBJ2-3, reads KAGVTQTPRYLIKTRGQQVTLSCSPISGHRSVSWYQQTPGQGLQFLFEYFSETQRNKGNFPGRFSGRQFSNSRSEMNVSTLELGDSALYLCASCSGGSTDTQYFGPGTRLTVL.

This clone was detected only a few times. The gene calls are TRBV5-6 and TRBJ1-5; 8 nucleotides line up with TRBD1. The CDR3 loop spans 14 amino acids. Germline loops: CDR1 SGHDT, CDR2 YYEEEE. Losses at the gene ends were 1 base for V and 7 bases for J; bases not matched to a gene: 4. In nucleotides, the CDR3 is TGTGCCAGCAGCTTGCTGTCAGGGGGCCAGCCCCAGCATTTT. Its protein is CASSLLSGGQPQHF.

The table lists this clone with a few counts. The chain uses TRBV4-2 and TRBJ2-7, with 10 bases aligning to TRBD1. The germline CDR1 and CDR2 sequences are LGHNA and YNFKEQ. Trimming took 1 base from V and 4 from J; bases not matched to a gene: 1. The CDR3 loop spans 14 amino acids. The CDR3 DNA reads TGTGCCAGCAGCCAAGGACAGGGGGCTTACGAGCAGTACTTC. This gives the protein CASSQGQGAYEQYF.

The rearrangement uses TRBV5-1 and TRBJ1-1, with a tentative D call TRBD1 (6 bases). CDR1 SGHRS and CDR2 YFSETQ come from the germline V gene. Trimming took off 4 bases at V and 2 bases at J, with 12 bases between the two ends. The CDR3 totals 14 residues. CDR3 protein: CASSPRGENTEAFF. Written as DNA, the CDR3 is TGCGCCAGCAGCCCTAGGGGGGAAAACACTGAAGCTTTCTTT.

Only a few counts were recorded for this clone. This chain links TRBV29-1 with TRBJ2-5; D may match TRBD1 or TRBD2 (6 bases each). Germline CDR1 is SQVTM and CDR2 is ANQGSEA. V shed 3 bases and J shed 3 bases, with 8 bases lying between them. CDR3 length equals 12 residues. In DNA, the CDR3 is TGCAGCGTTGAGAGGGGGGAAGAGACCCAGTACTTC. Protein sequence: CSVERGEETQYF.

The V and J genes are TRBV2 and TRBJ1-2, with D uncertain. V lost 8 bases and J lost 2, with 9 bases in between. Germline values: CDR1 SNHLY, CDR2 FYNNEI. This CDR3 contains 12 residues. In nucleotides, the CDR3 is TGTGCCAGCCCAACATCGAACTATGGCTACACCTTC. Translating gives CASPTSNYGYTF.

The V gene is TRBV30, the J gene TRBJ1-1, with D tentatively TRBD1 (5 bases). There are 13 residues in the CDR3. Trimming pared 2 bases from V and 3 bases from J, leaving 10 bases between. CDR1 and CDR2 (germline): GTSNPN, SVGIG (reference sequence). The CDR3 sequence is CAWSSQGYTEAFF. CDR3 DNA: TGTGCCTGGAGTTCGCAGGGCTACACTGAAGCTTTCTTT. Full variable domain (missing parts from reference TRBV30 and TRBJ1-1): SQTIHQWPATLVQPVGSPLSLECTVEGTSNPNLYWYRQAAGRGLQLLFYSVGIGQISSEVPQNLSASRPQDRQFILSSKKLLLSDSGFYLCAWSSQGYTEAFFGQGTRLTVV.

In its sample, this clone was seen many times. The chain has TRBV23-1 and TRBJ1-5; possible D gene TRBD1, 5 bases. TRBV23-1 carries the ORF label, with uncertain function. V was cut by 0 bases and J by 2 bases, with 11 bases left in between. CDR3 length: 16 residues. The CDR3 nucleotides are TGCGCCAGCAGTCAATCGCAGCAGGGCGGCAATCAGCCCCAGCATTTT. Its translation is CASSQSQQGGNQPQHF.

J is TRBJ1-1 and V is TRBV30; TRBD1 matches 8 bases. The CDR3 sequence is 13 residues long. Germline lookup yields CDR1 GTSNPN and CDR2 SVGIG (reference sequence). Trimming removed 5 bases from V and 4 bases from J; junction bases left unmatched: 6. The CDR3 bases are TGTGCCTGGGAGACAGGGGTGATCACTGAAGCTTTCTTT. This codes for CAWETGVITEAFF. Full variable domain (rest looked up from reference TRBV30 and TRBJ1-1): SQTIHQWPATLVQPVGSPLSLECTVEGTSNPNLYWYRQAAGRGLQLLFYSVGIGQISSEVPQNLSASRPQDRQFILSSKKLLLSDSGFYLCAWETGVITEAFFGQGTRLTVV.

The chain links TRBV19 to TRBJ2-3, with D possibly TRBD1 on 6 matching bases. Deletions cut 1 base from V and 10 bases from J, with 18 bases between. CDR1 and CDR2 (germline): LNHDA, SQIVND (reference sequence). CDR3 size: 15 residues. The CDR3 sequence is CASSIGDTFRLPQYF. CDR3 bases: TGTGCCAGTAGTATAGGGGACACCTTCCGGCTGCCGCAGTATTTT.

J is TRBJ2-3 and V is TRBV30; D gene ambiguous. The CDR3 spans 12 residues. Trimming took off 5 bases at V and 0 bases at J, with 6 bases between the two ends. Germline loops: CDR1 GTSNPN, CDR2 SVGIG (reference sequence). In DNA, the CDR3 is TGTGCCTGGTTCGGGAGCACAGATACGCAGTATTTT. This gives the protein CAWFGSTDTQYF.

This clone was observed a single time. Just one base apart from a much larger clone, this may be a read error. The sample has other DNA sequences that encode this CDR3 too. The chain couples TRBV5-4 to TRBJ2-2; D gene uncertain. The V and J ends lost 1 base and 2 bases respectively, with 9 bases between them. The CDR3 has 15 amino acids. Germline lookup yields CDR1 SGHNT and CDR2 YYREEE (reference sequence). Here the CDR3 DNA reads TGTGCCAGCAGCTTGAAGGGTCGAAACACCGGGGAGCTGTTTTTT. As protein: CASSLKGRNTGELFF.

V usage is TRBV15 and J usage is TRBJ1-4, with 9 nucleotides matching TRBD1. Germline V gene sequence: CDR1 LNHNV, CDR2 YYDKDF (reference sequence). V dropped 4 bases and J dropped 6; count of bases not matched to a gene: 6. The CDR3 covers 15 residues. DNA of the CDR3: TGTGCCACCAGCACTGGGACAGGGAGTTATGAAAAACTGTTTTTT. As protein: CATSTGTGSYEKLFF.

The CDR3 coding sequence is TGTGCCAGCAGCATCAAACGTGGGGGCACTGAAGCTTTCTTT. Protein sequence: CASSIKRGGTEAFF. The J gene is TRBJ1-1, the V gene TRBV7-9; maybe TRBD1 (5 bases). The V gene's germline CDR1 is SEHNR and CDR2 FQNEAQ (reference sequence). The CDR3 totals 14 residues. Between the trimmed V and J ends, which lost 5 bases and 4 bases, there was a span of 14 bases.

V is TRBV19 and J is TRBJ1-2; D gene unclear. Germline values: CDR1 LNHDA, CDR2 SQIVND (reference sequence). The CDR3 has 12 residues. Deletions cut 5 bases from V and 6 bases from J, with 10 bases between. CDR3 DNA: TGTGCCAGTAGTGGTGGATTGAATGGCTACACCTTC. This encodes CASSGGLNGYTF.